The rows below give T cell receptor beta chains drawn from one sample of a study of T cell changes during pregnancy in multiple sclerosis. Sequencing was performed with immunoSEQ multiplex PCR; in TCRdb, only in-frame clones are kept and a portion is missing. The table shows tens of thousands of clones, with approximately 92% occurring only once. Source: CD4+ T cells from peripheral blood mononuclear cells, taken before pregnancy. These receptors originate from a female donor with multiple sclerosis, enrolled in a pregnancy study. CDR3s include the opening cysteine and the closing phenylalanine or tryptophan. A D gene is named only where the DNA matches it firmly. Only part of the rows carry a size: once, few, many, or a class if the clone is expanded.

v_call	j_call	d_call	clone_size	cdr3_aa	cdr3_nt
TRBV5-5	TRBJ2-7	TRBD1	-	CASSLTGAREQYF	TGTGCCAGCAGCTTGACAGGGGCCCGGGAGCAGTACTTC
TRBV18	TRBJ2-2	TRBD1	-	CASSPGQGAGELFF	TGTGCCAGCTCTCCAGGACAGGGGGCCGGGGAGCTGTTTTTT
TRBV7-9	TRBJ2-2	TRBD1	-	CASSLAPTKDRKGELFF	TGTGCCAGCAGCTTGGCCCCGACTAAGGACAGGAAGGGGGAGCTGTTTTTT
TRBV4-3	TRBJ2-2	-	-	CASSRETGRAGELFF	TGCGCCAGCAGCCGGGAGACAGGCCGGGCCGGGGAGCTGTTTTTT
TRBV21-1	TRBJ2-1	-	-	CASSKVGASGSPLRDNEQFF	TGTGCCAGCAGCAAAGTTGGGGCTAGCGGGAGTCCCCTTAGGGACAATGAGCAGTTCTTC
TRBV5-5	TRBJ1-1	-	-	CASSLQGTEAFF	TGTGCCAGCAGCTTACAGGGCACTGAAGCTTTCTTT
TRBV5-6	TRBJ2-7	TRBD2	-	CASSPWGGLVSYEQYF	TGTGCCAGCAGCCCATGGGGGGGTCTTGTATCCTACGAGCAGTACTTC
TRBV28	TRBJ2-1	-	-	CASTESAGSLNNEQFF	TGTGCCAGCACCGAGAGTGCCGGGAGTTTGAACAATGAGCAGTTCTTC
TRBV4-3	TRBJ1-2	-	-	CASSSTAGRSYTF	TGCGCCAGCAGCTCTACGGCGGGCAGAAGCTACACCTTC
TRBV19	TRBJ2-1	TRBD2	-	CASSITSGSLDEQFF	TGTGCCAGTAGTATAACTAGCGGGAGCTTAGATGAGCAGTTCTTC
TRBV4-2	TRBJ2-7	TRBD1	-	CASSPTGTGSEQYF	TGTGCCAGCAGCCCAACCGGGACAGGGAGCGAGCAGTACTTC
TRBV4-1	TRBJ2-1	TRBD2	-	CASSQGEGGPYNEQFF	TGCGCCAGCAGCCAAGGAGAGGGAGGGCCCTACAATGAGCAGTTCTTC
TRBV9	TRBJ2-1	-	-	CASSVDGSLYNEQFF	TGTGCCAGCAGCGTAGACGGGAGTCTCTACAATGAGCAGTTCTTC
TRBV5-1	TRBJ1-1	-	-	CASSSQVNTEAFF	TGCGCCAGCAGCTCCCAGGTGAACACTGAAGCTTTCTTT
TRBV6-1	TRBJ2-7	-	-	CASRGAGNSYEQYF	TGTGCCAGCAGAGGGGCGGGGAACTCCTACGAGCAGTACTTC
TRBV28	TRBJ1-1	-	-	CASKLGGDGTEAFF	TGTGCCAGCAAACTCGGGGGTGATGGCACTGAAGCTTTCTTT
TRBV5-6	TRBJ2-5	-	few	CASSLGQTRTQYF	TGTGCCAGCAGCTTGGGACAGACGCGGACCCAGTACTTC